Sequencing of this TCR beta chain was carried out in a study of cytomegalovirus exposure and HLA in healthy donors. Looking at the study overall: The 120 or so validation repertoires, a later analysis reported, used the same platform as the approximately 700 first-cohort repertoires.

Study-wide results and caveats: The study found most TCR sequences rare, yet found some public TCRs in many donors. Reported results showed that the classifier diagnosed cytomegalovirus status with high specificity and sensitivity.

The donors belonged to the approximately 120-subject validation cohort, separate from the roughly 600-subject first cohort. This clone was counted a single time. Antigen: not known. The repertoire was sequenced with immunoSEQ multiplex PCR; TCRdb's copy has only in-frame clones and lacks some. The sample yields around 200,000 clones, 80% to 85% seen once. Sequencing was done on a sample of PBMCs. The origin of this receptor is a woman under 30 in good health and CMV-seropositive.

The CDR3 is CATSRDRPDRAGNTIYF. In DNA, the CDR3 is TGTGCCACCAGCAGAGATCGTCCCGACAGAGCTGGAAACACCATATATTTT. The chain is built from TRBV15 and TRBJ1-3; possibly TRBD1 for D (5 bases). This CDR3 contains 17 residues. Germline V gene sequence: CDR1 LNHNV, CDR2 YYDKDF (reference sequence). V was cut by 0 bases and J by 2 bases, with 14 bases left in between.